Presented here are 24 T cell receptor beta chains from one specimen sequenced in a study of blood T cell repertoires in COVID-19. Assay: immunoSEQ multiplex PCR; the TCRdb copy retains only in-frame clones and omits some. The table has under 200,000 clones, 70% to 90% seen once; the top ten hold 8.3%. Sequencing was done on a sample of peripheral blood. Every receptor here comes from a woman in her fifties or sixties with COVID-19, enrolled during active disease.

The chain joins TRBV9 to TRBJ1-3; no reliable D call. CDR3 length: 16 residues. Germline V gives CDR1 SGDLS, CDR2 YYNGEE. V gave up 0 bases and J gave up 7 bases, with 17 bases separating them. In nucleotides, the CDR3 is TGTGCCAGCAGCGTAGGACCGTCCAACGCAGGTAACACCATATATTTT. It yields the protein CASSVGPSNAGNTIYF.

This clone was counted a single time. The V and J genes are TRBV6-5 and TRBJ1-6, with TRBD1 identical over 8 bases. Germline V gene data show CDR1 as MNHEY and CDR2 as SVGAGI. The CDR3 runs to 16 residues. V trimming: 2 bases; J trimming: 9 bases; junction bases outside the gene matches: 9. The CDR3 here is CASSYNIGQGSSPLHF. The DNA for the CDR3 is TGTGCCAGCAGTTACAACATCGGACAGGGCAGTTCACCCCTCCACTTT.

The J gene is TRBJ1-3, the V gene TRBV5-8; a possible D gene is TRBD1 (6 bases). This CDR3 is 16 amino acids long. V gave up 4 bases and J gave up 0 bases, with 14 bases separating them. The germline V gene has CDR1 SGHTS and CDR2 YDEGEE. CDR3 nucleotides: TGTGCCAGCAGCGTTGGACAGTCATACTCTGGAAACACCATATATTTT. Translated: CASSVGQSYSGNTIYF. The whole variable domain, filled in from reference TRBV5-8 and TRBJ1-3, reads EAGVTQSPTHLIKTRGQQATLRCSPISGHTSVYWYQQALGLGLQFLLWYDEGEERNRGNFPPRFSGRQFPNYSSELNVNALELEDSALYLCASSVGQSYSGNTIYFGEGSWLTVV.

This clone was observed a few times. This chain uses TRBV11-2 with TRBJ1-1; a possible D gene is TRBD1 (6 bases). This CDR3 has 13 amino acids. Germline V lookup: CDR1 SGHAT, CDR2 FQNNGV. V was pared by 2 bases and J by 6 bases, with 10 bases between. CDR3 in amino acids: CASSLIRGPEAFF. The CDR3 region has the DNA TGTGCCAGCAGCTTAATCAGGGGTCCTGAAGCTTTCTTT.

The J gene is TRBJ1-1, the V gene TRBV9; no clear D gene. Germline V gene sequence: CDR1 SGDLS, CDR2 YYNGEE. CDR3 length: 14 residues. Trimming stripped 0 bases from V and 7 bases from J, with 13 bases between. The CDR3 bases are TGTGCCAGCAGCGTAGAGATTAGAGGAGGTGAAGCTTTCTTT. Translation: CASSVEIRGGEAFF.

This chain joins TRBV18 and TRBJ2-1; 11 bases are a match to TRBD1. The germline V gene has CDR1 KGHSH and CDR2 LQKENI. The ends lost 3 bases at V and 7 bases at J; junction bases unmatched: 14. CDR3 size: 18 residues. This CDR3 reads CASSPGQGVRTGWNEQFF. CDR3 nucleotides: TGTGCCAGCTCACCGGGACAGGGGGTTCGGACTGGATGGAATGAGCAGTTCTTC.

This chain connects TRBV10-3 to TRBJ1-1; 8 bases are shared with TRBD1. The V gene end was trimmed by 6 bases and the J gene end by 7 bases; junction bases not matched to a gene: 13. Germline V gives CDR1 ENHRY, CDR2 SYGVKD. CDR3 length: 15 amino acids. The DNA for the CDR3 is TGTGCCATCAGCCAAGGGCAGGGGGCTGTTTATGAAGCTTTCTTT. Translated: CAISQGQGAVYEAFF.

This chain links TRBV27 with TRBJ2-2; TRBD1 might be the D (5 bases). Germline values: CDR1 MNHEY, CDR2 SMNVEV (reference sequence). The CDR3 contains 14 residues. Trimming left V 0 bases short and J 6 bases short, with 8 bases between. The CDR3 DNA follows: TGTGCCAGCAGTTTATCCCGACAGCCCGGGGAGCTGTTTTTT. Amino acid sequence: CASSLSRQPGELFF.

The chain links TRBV5-1 to TRBJ1-1; no clear D gene. The CDR3 contains 12 residues. Germline V gene sequence: CDR1 SGHRS, CDR2 YFSETQ. Trimming removed 1 base from V and 7 bases from J, with 8 bases in between. This CDR3 is CASSLRGSEAFF. In nucleotides, the CDR3 is TGCGCCAGCAGCTTGCGGGGAAGTGAAGCTTTCTTT.

J is TRBJ1-4 and V is TRBV6-6; D remains unclear. V lost 4 bases and J 3 bases, leaving 15 bases between the germline ends. Looked up from germline, CDR1 is MNHNY and CDR2 is SVGAGI (reference sequence). The length of the CDR3 is 16 residues. CDR3 nucleotides: TGTGCCAGCAGTTCCACACCCCCCGCTTCTAATGAAAAACTGTTTTTT. It is translated as CASSSTPPASNEKLFF.

J is TRBJ1-1 and V is TRBV29-1, with a weak D call TRBD1 (6 bases). This CDR3 has 12 amino acids. Germline V gene sequence: CDR1 SQVTM, CDR2 ANQGSEA. The V end was cut by 7 bases, the J end by 5 bases, with 14 bases between. CDR3 sequence reads: CSASRGGTEAFF. The CDR3 DNA reads TGCAGCGCTAGCAGGGGCGGAACTGAAGCTTTCTTT.

This sequence joins TRBV2 and TRBJ1-5; D possibly corresponds to TRBD1 (6 bases). This CDR3 is 14 amino acids long. CDR1 is SNHLY and CDR2 is FYNNEI in the germline V gene. Trimming removed 8 bases at V and 3 bases at J, with 14 bases between. The DNA of the CDR3 is TGTGCCAGCGCCTCAAGGGGGATCAATCAGCCCCAGCATTTT. It specifies CASASRGINQPQHF.

CDR3 nucleotides: TGTGCCAGCAGCCCCCGGGGGGACACTGAAGCTTTCTTT. Encoded protein: CASSPRGDTEAFF. The chain recombines TRBV11-3 with TRBJ1-1, with a possible D match to TRBD1 (5 bases). CDR1 and CDR2 (germline): SGHNT, YENEEA. Trimming stripped 5 bases from V and 3 bases from J, with 10 bases between. The CDR3 loop spans 13 amino acids.

The CDR3 nucleotides read TGTGCCAGCTCACCAAGAGTTCAGGGCGGCGATACGCAGTATTTT. Translation gives CASSPRVQGGDTQYF. V is TRBV18 and J is TRBJ2-3; perhaps TRBD1 as D (5 bases). CDR3 length: 15 residues. V gave up 2 bases and J gave up 6 bases, with 15 bases separating them. CDR1 KGHSH and CDR2 LQKENI come from the germline V gene.

Worth noting for this clone: Distinct nucleotide sequences in the sample also encode this CDR3. This sequence joins TRBV3-1 (or the pseudogene TRBV3-2) and TRBJ1-1; D gene ambiguous. The V gene's germline CDR1 is LGHDT and CDR2 YNNKEL (reference sequence). The CDR3 is 14 residues long. The V end lost 1 base, the J end lost 1 base, and 7 bases lay between the germline ends. The CDR3: CASSQGAGNTEAFF. The CDR3 nucleotides are TGTGCCAGCAGCCAAGGGGCCGGGAACACTGAAGCTTTCTTT.

This chain uses TRBV6-2 or TRBV6-3 with TRBJ1-5, with D hard to call. CDR3 length: 13 residues. Between the trimmed V and J ends, which lost 3 bases and 4 bases, there was a span of 7 bases. Per the germline V gene, CDR1 is MNHEY and CDR2 is SVGEGT. Written as DNA, the CDR3 is TGTGCCAGCAGTTATTGGGCAAATCAGCCCCAGCATTTT. This translates into CASSYWANQPQHF.

This chain connects TRBV19 to TRBJ1-6, with 9 bases aligning to TRBD1. The CDR3 runs to 16 residues. With V trimmed by 2 bases and J by 7 bases, 6 bases remained unmatched. Germline loops: CDR1 LNHDA, CDR2 SQIVND (reference sequence). The DNA of the CDR3 is TGTGCCAGTAGTATACGGACAGGGGCGGGAAATTCACCCCTCCACTTT. Translation: CASSIRTGAGNSPLHF.

This clone was found once. The chain joins TRBV27 to TRBJ1-6, with D tentatively TRBD1 (6 bases). In germline, CDR1 is MNHEY, CDR2 SMNVEV (reference sequence). V lost 3 bases and J 6 bases, leaving 9 bases between the germline ends. There are 14 residues in the CDR3. CDR3 sequence (DNA): TGTGCCAGCAGTTTCCTACAGGGTAATTCACCCCTCCACTTT. Encoded protein: CASSFLQGNSPLHF.

The gene calls are TRBV6-5 and TRBJ1-2; D remains unclear. The V gene's germline CDR1 is MNHEY and CDR2 SVGAGI. V was clipped by 0 bases and J by 6 bases, with 11 bases between them. The CDR3 has 14 residues. Here the CDR3 reads CASSYSRRIHGYTF. The CDR3 coding sequence is TGTGCCAGCAGTTACTCGAGGCGGATTCATGGCTACACCTTC.

In DNA, the CDR3 is TGTGCCAGCAGTTACTCGTATCTGAGACAGCGCCTTCTCAGCTACACCTTC. Translating gives CASSYSYLRQRLLSYTF. The chain combines TRBV6-2 or TRBV6-3 with TRBJ1-2; maybe TRBD1 (5 bases). CDR1 MNHEY and CDR2 SVGEGT come from the germline V gene. Trimming cost V 0 bases and J 9 bases, with 23 bases left between them. The CDR3 length is 17 residues.

The chain is built from TRBV3-1 (or the pseudogene TRBV3-2) and TRBJ2-2; D is unresolved. V gave up 5 bases and J gave up 5 bases, with 12 bases separating them. The length of the CDR3 is 14 residues. Germline V gene sequence: CDR1 LGHDT, CDR2 YNNKEL (reference sequence). The CDR3 DNA is TGTGCCAGCAGCTCCCAATCTAGAACCGGGGAGCTGTTTTTT. Its protein product is CASSSQSRTGELFF.

V and J are TRBV7-3 and TRBJ2-1; D gene ambiguous. The CDR3 sequence is 14 residues long. Between the trimmed V and J ends, which lost 5 bases and 4 bases, there was a span of 12 bases. CDR1 is SGHTA, CDR2 FQGTGA, per germline. The CDR3 region is CASSPSWAYNEQFF. The CDR3 nucleotides are TGTGCCAGCAGCCCAAGCTGGGCATACAATGAGCAGTTCTTC.

V is TRBV7-2 and J is TRBJ2-7; 8 bases agree with TRBD1. The CDR3 has 14 residues. Losses at the gene ends were 4 bases for V and 2 bases for J; bases not matched to a gene: 4. Per the germline V gene, CDR1 is SGHTA and CDR2 is FQGNSA. CDR3 residues: CASSSSRGPYEQYF. As DNA, the CDR3 is TGTGCCAGCAGCTCCAGCAGGGGGCCCTACGAGCAGTACTTC.

V gene TRBV6-4 combines with J gene TRBJ2-1; possibly TRBD1 for D (6 bases). The CDR3 covers 18 residues. The V gene's germline CDR1 is MRHNA and CDR2 SNTAGT. With 4 bases removed from V and 0 bases from J, the gap between germline ends came to 19 bases. The CDR3 reads CASSARGLGLSSYNEQFF. In nucleotides, the CDR3 is TGTGCCAGCAGTGCCAGGGGTCTGGGGCTTTCCTCCTACAATGAGCAGTTCTTC.